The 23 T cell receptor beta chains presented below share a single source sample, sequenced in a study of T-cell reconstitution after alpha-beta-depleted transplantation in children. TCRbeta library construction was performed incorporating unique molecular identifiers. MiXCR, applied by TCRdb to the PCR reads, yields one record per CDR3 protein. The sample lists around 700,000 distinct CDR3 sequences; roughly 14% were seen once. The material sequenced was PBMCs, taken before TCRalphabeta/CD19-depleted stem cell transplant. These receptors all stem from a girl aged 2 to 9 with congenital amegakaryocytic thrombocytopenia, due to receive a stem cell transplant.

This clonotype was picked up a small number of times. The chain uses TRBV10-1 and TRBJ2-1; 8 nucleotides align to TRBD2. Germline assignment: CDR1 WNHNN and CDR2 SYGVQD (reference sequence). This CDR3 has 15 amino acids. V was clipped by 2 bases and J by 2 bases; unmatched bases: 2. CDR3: CASSEGRGAYNEQFF. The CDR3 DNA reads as TGCGCCAGCAGTGAGGGGCGGGGGGCCTACAATGAGCAGTTCTTC.

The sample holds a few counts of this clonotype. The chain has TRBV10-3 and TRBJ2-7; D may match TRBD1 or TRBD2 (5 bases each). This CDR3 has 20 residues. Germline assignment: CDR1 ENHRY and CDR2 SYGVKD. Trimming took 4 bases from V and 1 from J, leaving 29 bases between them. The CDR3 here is CAISGDNMGSGTLSSYEQYF. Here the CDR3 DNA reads TGTGCCATCAGTGGCGACAATATGGGGTCTGGGACGTTGAGTTCCTACGAGCAGTACTTC.

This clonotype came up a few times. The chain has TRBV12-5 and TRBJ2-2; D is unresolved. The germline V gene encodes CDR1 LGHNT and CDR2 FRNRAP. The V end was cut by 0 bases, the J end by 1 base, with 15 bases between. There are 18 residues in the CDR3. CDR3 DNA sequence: TGTGCTAGTGGTTTGGTACATCGGACCCTGATGAACACCGGGGAGCTGTTTTTT. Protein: CASGLVHRTLMNTGELFF.

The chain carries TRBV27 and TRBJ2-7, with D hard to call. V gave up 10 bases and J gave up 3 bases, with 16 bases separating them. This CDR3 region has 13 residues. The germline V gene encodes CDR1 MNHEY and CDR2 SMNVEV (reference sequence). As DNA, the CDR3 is TGTGCCATATCTTCCGGCATAGGCTACGAGCAGTACTTC. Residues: CAISSGIGYEQYF.

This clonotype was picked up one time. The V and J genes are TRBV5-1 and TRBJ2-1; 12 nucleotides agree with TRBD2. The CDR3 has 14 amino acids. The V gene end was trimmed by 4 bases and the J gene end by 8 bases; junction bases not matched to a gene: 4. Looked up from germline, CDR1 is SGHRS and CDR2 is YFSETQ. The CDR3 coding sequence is TGCGCCAGCAGCCTGAGGACTAGCGGGGATGAGCAGTTCTTC. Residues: CASSLRTSGDEQFF.

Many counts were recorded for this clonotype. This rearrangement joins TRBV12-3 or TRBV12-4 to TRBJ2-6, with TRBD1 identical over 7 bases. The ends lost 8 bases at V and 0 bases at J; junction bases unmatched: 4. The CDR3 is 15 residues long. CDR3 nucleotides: TGTGCCAGCCAAAAGGGGGCCTCTGGGGCCAACGTCCTGACTTTC. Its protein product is CASQKGASGANVLTF.

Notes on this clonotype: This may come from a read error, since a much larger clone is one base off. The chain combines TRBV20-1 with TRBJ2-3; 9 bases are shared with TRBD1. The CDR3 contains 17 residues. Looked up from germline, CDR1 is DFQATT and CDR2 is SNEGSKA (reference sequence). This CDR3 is CCARFSPGQGSTDTQYF. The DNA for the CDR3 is TGCTGTGCTAGATTTTCGCCGGGACAGGGTTCAACAGATACGCAGTATTTT.

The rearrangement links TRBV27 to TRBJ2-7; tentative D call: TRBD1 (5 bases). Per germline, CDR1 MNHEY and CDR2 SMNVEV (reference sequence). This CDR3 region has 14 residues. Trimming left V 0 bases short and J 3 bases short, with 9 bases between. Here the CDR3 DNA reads TGTGCCAGCAGTTTATCGCCAGGGAACTACGAGCAGTACTTC. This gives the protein CASSLSPGNYEQYF.

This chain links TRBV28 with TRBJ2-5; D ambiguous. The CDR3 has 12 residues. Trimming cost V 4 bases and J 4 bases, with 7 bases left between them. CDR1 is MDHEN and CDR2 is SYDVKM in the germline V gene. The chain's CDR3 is CASSSMGETQYF. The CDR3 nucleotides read TGTGCCAGCAGTTCGATGGGAGAGACCCAGTACTTC.

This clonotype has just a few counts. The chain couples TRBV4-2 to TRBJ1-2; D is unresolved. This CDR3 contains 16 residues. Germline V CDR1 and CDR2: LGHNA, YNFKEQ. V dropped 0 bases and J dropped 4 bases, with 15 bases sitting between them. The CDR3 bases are TGTGCCAGCAGCCAAGACCCCGAGTGGGTTTCCTATGGCTACACCTTC. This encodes CASSQDPEWVSYGYTF.

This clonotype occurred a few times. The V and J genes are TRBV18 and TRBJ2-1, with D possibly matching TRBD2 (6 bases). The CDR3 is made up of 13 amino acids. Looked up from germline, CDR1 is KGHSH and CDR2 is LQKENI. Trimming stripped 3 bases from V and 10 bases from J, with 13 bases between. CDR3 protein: CASSPRDGGEQFF. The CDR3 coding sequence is TGTGCCAGCTCACCCCGAGACGGGGGAGAGCAGTTCTTC. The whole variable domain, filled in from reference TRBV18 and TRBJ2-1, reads NAGVMQNPRHLVRRRGQEARLRCSPMKGHSHVYWYRQLPEEGLKFMVYLQKENIIDESGMPKERFSAEFPKEGPSILRIQQVVRGDSAAYFCASSPRDGGEQFFGPGTRLTVL.

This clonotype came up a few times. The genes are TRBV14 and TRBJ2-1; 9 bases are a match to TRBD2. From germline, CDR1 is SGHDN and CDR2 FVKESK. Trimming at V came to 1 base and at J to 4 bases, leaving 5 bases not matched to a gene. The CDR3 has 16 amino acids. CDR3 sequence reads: CASSQVPSGVYNEQFF. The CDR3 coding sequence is TGTGCCAGCAGCCAAGTTCCTAGCGGGGTGTACAATGAGCAGTTCTTC. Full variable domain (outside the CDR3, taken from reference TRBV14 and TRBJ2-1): EAGVTQFPSHSVIEKGQTVTLRCDPISGHDNLYWYRRVMGKEIKFLLHFVKESKQDESGMPNNRFLAERTGGTYSTLKVQPAELEDSGVYFCASSQVPSGVYNEQFFGPGTRLTVL.

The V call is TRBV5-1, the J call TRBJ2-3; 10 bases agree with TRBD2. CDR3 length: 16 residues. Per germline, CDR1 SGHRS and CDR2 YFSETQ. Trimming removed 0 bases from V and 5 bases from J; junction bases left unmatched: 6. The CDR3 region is CASSLAVAGGEDTQYF. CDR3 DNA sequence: TGCGCCAGCAGCTTGGCGGTAGCGGGAGGAGAAGATACGCAGTATTTT.

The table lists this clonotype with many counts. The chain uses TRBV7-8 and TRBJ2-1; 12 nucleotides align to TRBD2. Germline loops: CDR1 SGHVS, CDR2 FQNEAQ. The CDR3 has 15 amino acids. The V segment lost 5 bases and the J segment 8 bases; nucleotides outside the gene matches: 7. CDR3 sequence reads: CASSTRLAGVDEQFF. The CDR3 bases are TGTGCCAGCAGCACCCGACTAGCGGGAGTGGATGAGCAGTTCTTC.

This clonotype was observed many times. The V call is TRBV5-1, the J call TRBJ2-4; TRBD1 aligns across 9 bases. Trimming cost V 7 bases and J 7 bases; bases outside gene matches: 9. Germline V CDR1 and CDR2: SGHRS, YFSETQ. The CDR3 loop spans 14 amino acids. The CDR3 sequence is CASQRQGGRNIQYF. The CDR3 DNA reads TGCGCCAGCCAAAGACAGGGGGGGAGGAACATTCAGTACTTC.

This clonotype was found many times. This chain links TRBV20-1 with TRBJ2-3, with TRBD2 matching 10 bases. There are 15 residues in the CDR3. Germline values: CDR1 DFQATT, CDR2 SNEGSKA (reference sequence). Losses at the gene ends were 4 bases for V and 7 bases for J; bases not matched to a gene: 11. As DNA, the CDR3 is TGCAGTGCTACCGGGACTAGCGCGAGGGGGAATACGCAGTATTTT. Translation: CSATGTSARGNTQYF.

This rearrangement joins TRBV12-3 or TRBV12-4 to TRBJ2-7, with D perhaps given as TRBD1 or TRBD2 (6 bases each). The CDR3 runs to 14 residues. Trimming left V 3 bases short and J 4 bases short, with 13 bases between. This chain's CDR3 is CASSLEGDWYEQYF. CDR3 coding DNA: TGTGCCAGCAGTTTGGAGGGGGACTGGTACGAGCAGTACTTC.

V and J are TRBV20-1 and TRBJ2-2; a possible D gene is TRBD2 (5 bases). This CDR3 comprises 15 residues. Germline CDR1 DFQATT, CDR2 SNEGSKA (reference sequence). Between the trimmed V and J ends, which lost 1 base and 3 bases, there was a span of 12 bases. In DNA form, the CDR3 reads TGCAGTGCTAGAGCGCAGCTTAGCGACACCGGGGAGCTGTTTTTT. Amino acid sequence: CSARAQLSDTGELFF.

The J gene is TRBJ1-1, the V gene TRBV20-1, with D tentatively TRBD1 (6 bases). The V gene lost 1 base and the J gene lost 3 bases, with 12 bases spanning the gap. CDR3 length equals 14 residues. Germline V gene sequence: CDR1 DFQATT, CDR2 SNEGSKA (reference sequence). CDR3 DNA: TGCAGTGCTAGAGTAGGGGGGCCCGACACTGAAGCTTTCTTT. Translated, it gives CSARVGGPDTEAFF.

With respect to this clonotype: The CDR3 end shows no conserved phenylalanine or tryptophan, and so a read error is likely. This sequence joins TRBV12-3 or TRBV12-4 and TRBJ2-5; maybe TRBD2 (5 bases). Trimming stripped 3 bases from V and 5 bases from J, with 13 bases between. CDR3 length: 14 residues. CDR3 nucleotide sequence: TGTGCCAGCAGTTTCTACGGGAATCGGGAGACCCAGTACTAC. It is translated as CASSFYGNRETQYY.

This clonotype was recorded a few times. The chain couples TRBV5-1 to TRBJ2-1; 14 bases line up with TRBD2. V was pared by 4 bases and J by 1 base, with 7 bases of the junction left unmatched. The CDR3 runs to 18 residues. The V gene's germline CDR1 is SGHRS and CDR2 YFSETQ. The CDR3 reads CASSAGLAGALSYNEQFF. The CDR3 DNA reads TGCGCCAGCAGCGCGGGACTAGCGGGAGCCCTTTCCTACAATGAGCAGTTCTTC.

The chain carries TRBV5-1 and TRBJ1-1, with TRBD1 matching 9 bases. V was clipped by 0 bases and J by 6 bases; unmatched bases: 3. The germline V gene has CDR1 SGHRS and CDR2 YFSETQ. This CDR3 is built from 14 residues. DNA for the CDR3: TGCGCCAGCAGCTTGGAGGGACAGGGATCTGAAGCTTTCTTT. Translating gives CASSLEGQGSEAFF.

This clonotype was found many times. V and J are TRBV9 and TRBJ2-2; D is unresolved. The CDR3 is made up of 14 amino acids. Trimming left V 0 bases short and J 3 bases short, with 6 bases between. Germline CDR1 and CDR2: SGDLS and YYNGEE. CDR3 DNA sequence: TGTGCCAGCAGCGTAGGACCATACACCGGGGAGCTGTTTTTT. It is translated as CASSVGPYTGELFF.